The rows below give T cell receptor beta chains drawn from one sample of a study of blood T cell repertoires in COVID-19. Some clones are missing from TCRdb's copy, which holds only in-frame ones; the method was immunoSEQ multiplex PCR. This sample yields approximately 200,000 clones, of which more than 80% are seen a single time; approximately 8.7% belongs to the top ten. The sequenced sample consisted of PBMCs or T cells enriched from blood (not recorded which). The receptors come from a man in his forties who had recovered from COVID-19. CDR3s include the opening cysteine and the closing phenylalanine or tryptophan. D genes are given only for firm matches. Where a row states a size, it is once, few, many or the class of an expanded clone; other rows omit it.

TRBV7-8,TRBD2,-,TRBJ2-1,TGTGCCAGCAGCTTAGATTTGGGACTAGCGGGGGGAGAACTGAATGAGCAGTTCTTC,CASSLDLGLAGGELNEQFF
TRBV18,TRBD1,-,TRBJ1-1,TGTGCCAGCTCACCTTCTGGACAGGGTAGCACTGAAGCTTTCTTT,CASSPSGQGSTEAFF
TRBV18,-,once,TRBJ2-1,TGTGCCAGCTCACCACCGGTGCGGGATCACAATGAGCAGTTCTTC,CASSPPVRDHNEQFF
TRBV6-2/TRBV6-3,-,-,TRBJ1-5,TGTGCCAGCAGCCGAAGCGATCCCTCGGCCAATCAGCCCCAGCATTTT,CASSRSDPSANQPQHF
TRBV6-5,TRBD1,-,TRBJ2-1,TGTGCCAGCAGAGACACGGGACAGTACAATGAGCAGTTCTTC,CASRDTGQYNEQFF
TRBV5-1,-,-,TRBJ2-5,TGCGCCAGCAGCCTACGCGCACCATCCGGGACATTGGTTGTGGAGACCCAGTACTTC,CASSLRAPSGTLVVETQYF
TRBV5-4,-,-,TRBJ2-3,TGTGCCAGCAGCCGGTACTGGGGGGTCACAGATACGCAGTATTTT,CASSRYWGVTDTQYF
TRBV4-1,-,-,TRBJ2-1,TGCGCCAGCAGCCAAGACTCTGGGGGGAATGAGCAGTTCTTC,CASSQDSGGNEQFF
TRBV14,-,-,TRBJ1-2,TGTGCCAGCAGCCAAGATAGCTACAGGACAAACTTC,CASSQDSYRTNF
TRBV5-6,TRBD1,-,TRBJ2-2,TGTGCCAGCAGCTCACGACAGGGGACCGGGGAGCTGTTTTTT,CASSSRQGTGELFF
TRBV18,TRBD2,-,TRBJ2-6,TGTGCCAGCTCACTCGGCCCGCGCAGGGAGGGTACTGGGGCCAACGTCCTGACTTTC,CASSLGPRREGTGANVLTF
TRBV18,-,-,TRBJ1-1,TGTGCCAGCTCACCAGTCCAGGGTAAGGCCACTGAAGCTTTCTTT,CASSPVQGKATEAFF
TRBV7-9,TRBD1,-,TRBJ1-2,TGTGCCAGCAGCTTAGCGGGGGACAGGGGCATCTATGGCTACACCTTC,CASSLAGDRGIYGYTF
TRBV5-4,-,-,TRBJ2-5,TGTGCCAGCAGCTTCGGGTTTGCCCAAGCTGAGACCCAGTACTTC,CASSFGFAQAETQYF
TRBV30,-,-,TRBJ1-5,TGTGCCTGGAGTGCCCCCAATAGCAATCAGCCCCAGCATTTT,CAWSAPNSNQPQHF
TRBV15,-,-,TRBJ1-5,TGTGCCACCAGCAGAGCCCAGAAAAATCAGCCCCAGCATTTT,CATSRAQKNQPQHF
TRBV5-1,TRBD1,-,TRBJ1-2,TGCGCCAGCAGCGCCCTCCAGGGGGACTATGGCTACACCTTC,CASSALQGDYGYTF
TRBV5-1,-,-,TRBJ1-1,TGCGCCAGCAGACCCGGGTCCTCTTTAAACACTGAAGCTTTCTTT,CASRPGSSLNTEAFF
TRBV19,-,-,TRBJ1-2,TGTGCCAGTACCCCAGTGGATCGCGGTTCTAACTATGGCTACACCTTC,CASTPVDRGSNYGYTF
TRBV19,-,-,TRBJ1-5,TGTGCCAGTGGATATCGGGGCAGGGGAAATCAGCCCCAGCATTTT,CASGYRGRGNQPQHF
TRBV24-1,-,-,TRBJ2-1,TGTGCCACCAGTGATTCGACTAGTTTGATGGAGTTCTTC,CATSDSTSLMEFF
TRBV27,TRBD2,-,TRBJ2-1,TGTGCCAGCAGTTTACGGGGGGGCCTAAATGAGCAGTTCTTC,CASSLRGGLNEQFF
TRBV5-5,-,-,TRBJ1-6,TGTGCCAGCAGCTTGTCTGGAGTTGGCAATTCACCCCTCCACTTT,CASSLSGVGNSPLHF
TRBV9,TRBD1,few,TRBJ2-7,TGTGCCAGCAGCGTAGAGACAGGGGAGGCCGACGAGCAGTACTTC,CASSVETGEADEQYF
TRBV6-4,-,many,TRBJ1-5,TGTGCCAGCAGTGAAGTAGCGGGGAGCAATCAGCCCCAGCATTTT,CASSEVAGSNQPQHF
TRBV5-1,TRBD2,once,TRBJ2-5,TGCGCCAGCAGCTTAGAGCGGGGCCCCCAAGAGACCCAGTACTTC,CASSLERGPQETQYF
TRBV19,-,-,TRBJ1-1,TGTGCCAGTAGTATAGTCAGGGGGAACACTGAAGCTTTCTTT,CASSIVRGNTEAFF
TRBV7-9,-,-,TRBJ1-2,TGTGCCAGCACCAATTCACCCGGGGGAGGGGCCCGCCACACCTTC,CASTNSPGGGARHTF
TRBV12-5,TRBD1,-,TRBJ2-2,TGTGCTAGTGGTATGGGGACAGGGGGCGCGGGCGGGGAGCTGTTTTTT,CASGMGTGGAGGELFF
TRBV6-5,TRBD1,-,TRBJ2-4,TGTGCCAGCAGTCCGGGACAGCACGTAAACATTCAGTACTTC,CASSPGQHVNIQYF
TRBV6-4,-,-,TRBJ2-1,TGTGCCAGCAGTGCCGGGACACAGCCTACAATGAAGCAGTTCTTC,CASSAGTQPTMKQFF
TRBV18,TRBD2,-,TRBJ2-1,TGTGCCAGCTCACCTCAGCTAGCGGGAGGGCCATTAAATGAGCAGTTCTTC,CASSPQLAGGPLNEQFF
TRBV6-5,-,-,TRBJ1-4,TGTGCCAGCAGTAAACAGGGTTTTAATAATGAAAAACTGTTTTTT,CASSKQGFNNEKLFF
TRBV20-1,-,-,TRBJ1-3,TGCAGTGCTATTGACAGCTCTGGAAACACCATATATTTT,CSAIDSSGNTIYF
TRBV4-1,TRBD1,-,TRBJ1-2,TGCGCCAGCAGCCCGATAGAAGGACAGGCAAACTATGGCTACACCTTC,CASSPIEGQANYGYTF
TRBV5-1,TRBD2,-,TRBJ2-5,TGCGCCAGCAGCCTGAGGACTAGCGAAATAGGGGGGACCCAGTACTTC,CASSLRTSEIGGTQYF
TRBV5-1,-,once,TRBJ1-5,TGCGCCAGCAGCCCCGGGACTCCGAATCAGCCCCAGCATTTT,CASSPGTPNQPQHF
TRBV19,-,-,TRBJ2-2,TGTGCCAGTACCCCATCCACCGGGGAGCTGTTTTTT,CASTPSTGELFF
TRBV27,-,few,TRBJ1-4,TGTGCCAGCAGTTTATCCCGAGAGCAGGGGCGTCGGGAAAAACTGTTTTTT,CASSLSREQGRREKLFF
TRBV18,TRBD1,-,TRBJ1-6,TGTGCCAGCTCACCATCGCCGTTAGGGGGCCTGAGCTCCTATAATTCACCCCTCCACTTT,CASSPSPLGGLSSYNSPLHF
TRBV24-1,TRBD2,once,TRBJ2-3,TGTGCCACCTCCGGGACTAGCGGAACCACAGATACGCAGTATTTT,CATSGTSGTTDTQYF
TRBV12-5,-,-,TRBJ1-2,TGTGCTAGTGGTATGACAGCTAACTATGGCTACACCTTC,CASGMTANYGYTF
TRBV30,-,-,TRBJ1-2,TGTGCCTGGAGACGTTTGTGGGGGGACTATGGCTACACCTTC,CAWRRLWGDYGYTF
TRBV6-6,TRBD1,-,TRBJ2-7,TGTGCCACCCAATCCCAGGGGGCGGGCGAGCAGTACTTC,CATQSQGAGEQYF
TRBV2,-,-,TRBJ1-4,TGTGCCAGCAGCGAATTATCTCACATCGAAAATGAAAAACTGTTTTTT,CASSELSHIENEKLFF
TRBV10-3,TRBD1,-,TRBJ2-7,TGTGCCACCGAGGGACAGGGGGCCTACGAGCAGTACTTC,CATEGQGAYEQYF
TRBV15,TRBD1,-,TRBJ1-2,TGTGCCACCAGCCCTCGGACAGGGGGCCCGAGGACCTATGGCTACACCTTC,CATSPRTGGPRTYGYTF
TRBV27,TRBD1,-,TRBJ2-1,TGTGCCAGCAGGATGGACAGGGGCTCCTACAATGAGCAGTTCTTC,CASRMDRGSYNEQFF
TRBV5-6,-,few,TRBJ2-7,TGTGCCAGCAGCCTCAGCGGCGAGCAGTACTTC,CASSLSGEQYF